The rows below give T cell receptor beta chains drawn from one sample of a study of identical twins. In TCRdb, the 5' RACE reads were re-called with MiXCR into one record per CDR3 protein. The sample shows 690,000 or so distinct CDR3 sequences, around 5.7% of them seen only once. Sequencing was done on a sample of naive T cells sorted from blood. These receptors were collected from a man aged 18 to 29 in good health. Each CDR3 is given with its conserved first and last residue. The order of the fields is CDR3 DNA, CDR3 protein, clone size, V gene, J gene, D gene. D genes are given only for firm matches. Not every row has a clone size; where given, it reads once, few, many or a size class.

TGTGCCAGCAGTTATCTAGTAAGAGAGACCCAGTACTTC	CASSYLVRETQYF	few	TRBV12-3/TRBV12-4	TRBJ2-5	-
TGTGCCAGCAGTTACGGTGGCCAACCCCCCAATGAGCAGTTCTTC	CASSYGGQPPNEQFF	many	TRBV6-5	TRBJ2-1	-
TGCAGCGGACAATGGGGAGTAGAGACCCAGTACTTC	CSGQWGVETQYF	many	TRBV29-1	TRBJ2-5	-
TGTGCCAGCAGTGAAGGTTTGGGGATCCTGTACCAAGAGACCCAGTACTTC	CASSEGLGILYQETQYF	few	TRBV25-1	TRBJ2-5	-
TGTGCCACCAGCAGAGATGGTGTTATGGCTAGCGGGAGAAGTGAGCAGTTCTTC	CATSRDGVMASGRSEQFF	many	TRBV15	TRBJ2-1	TRBD2
TGTGCCAGCAGTGAAAGGGACTACGAGCAGTACTTC	CASSERDYEQYF	-	TRBV2	TRBJ2-7	-
TGTGCCAGCAGCGGGGACAGAGTAGAGACCCAGTACTTC	CASSGDRVETQYF	-	TRBV27	TRBJ2-5	TRBD1
TGTGCCAGCAGGGGCCCGTCTGGAAACACCATATATTTT	CASRGPSGNTIYF	many	TRBV5-5	TRBJ1-3	-
TGTGCCAGCTCCCCTGGACTAGCGGGAGTGGGTACCACCGGGGAGCTGTTTTTT	CASSPGLAGVGTTGELFF	many	TRBV18	TRBJ2-2	TRBD2
TGCAGTGCTAGAGAGGGGCGGAGCGGGAGGACGAATGAGCAGTTCTTC	CSAREGRSGRTNEQFF	many	TRBV20-1	TRBJ2-1	TRBD2
TGTGCCAGCAGCCAGGTCGCGAACACCGGGGAGCTGTTTTTT	CASSQVANTGELFF	many	TRBV6-1	TRBJ2-2	-
TGTGCCACCAGCGGGGACGTGGCAACGAACACCGGGGAGCTGTTTTTT	CATSGDVATNTGELFF	many	TRBV15	TRBJ2-2	-
TGCGCCAGCCGTAAGGGGGGCCTAGGGCAGCCCCAGCATTTT	CASRKGGLGQPQHF	many	TRBV4-1	TRBJ1-5	-
TGCAGTGCCGCTACCGGACTAGCGGGTCGCTCCTACGAGCAGTACTTC	CSAATGLAGRSYEQYF	-	TRBV20-1	TRBJ2-7	TRBD2
TGTGCCAGCATGGGTTACAATGAGCAGTTCTTC	CASMGYNEQFF	many	TRBV5-5	TRBJ2-1	-
TGTGCCAGCAGTGATTCCGCCTCGGCTCAGCCCCAGCATTTT	CASSDSASAQPQHF	many	TRBV25-1	TRBJ1-5	-
TGTGCCAGCAGCCGAGGGACTAGCGGGAGGTCTGAGACCCAGTACTTC	CASSRGTSGRSETQYF	few	TRBV3-1	TRBJ2-5	TRBD2
TGCGCCAGCAGCCAAGTATCAGGGGGCCAAGAGACCCAGTACTTC	CASSQVSGGQETQYF	-	TRBV4-1	TRBJ2-5	TRBD1
TGCGCCAGCAGCCAAGGCGGACGGCTCGCGGGTCAGCCCCAGCATTTT	CASSQGGRLAGQPQHF	-	TRBV4-3	TRBJ1-5	-
TGTGCCTGGAGTGTATTCACCAGCGGGAGGGTAAATGAGCAGTTCTTC	CAWSVFTSGRVNEQFF	-	TRBV30	TRBJ2-1	TRBD2
TGTGCCAGCAGCTTAGGGCCTTCTAGCGGGAGGGTAAGCTCCTACAATGAGCAGTTCTTC	CASSLGPSSGRVSSYNEQFF	few	TRBV7-6	TRBJ2-1	TRBD2
TGTGCCAGCAGCGTAGAAGGTTTAAACAGTTACAATGAGCAGTTCTTC	CASSVEGLNSYNEQFF	many	TRBV9	TRBJ2-1	-
TGTGCCAGCTCACCAGTTCGGGGGGCGAACTACAATGAGCAGTTCTTC	CASSPVRGANYNEQFF	-	TRBV18	TRBJ2-1	-
TGCAGCGTTGGGGCCCTTATGAACACTGAAGCTTTCTTT	CSVGALMNTEAFF	many	TRBV29-1	TRBJ1-1	-
TGTGCCACCAGCCCGGCGAGTCTAGCGGGAGGCCCTCAGTTCTTC	CATSPASLAGGPQFF	many	TRBV15	TRBJ2-1	TRBD2
TGTGCCACCAGTGATCCCGTTGGCGGGAGGTCCAATGAGCAGTTCTTC	CATSDPVGGRSNEQFF	many	TRBV24-1	TRBJ2-1	TRBD2
TGCAGCGTCGGCAGGGCCTCGGATGGCTACACCTTC	CSVGRASDGYTF	-	TRBV29-1	TRBJ1-2	-
TGTGCCAGCAGTAGGGGACCCGGGCCGAAAGATCAGCCCCAGCATTTT	CASSRGPGPKDQPQHF	many	TRBV12-3/TRBV12-4	TRBJ1-5	-
TGTGCCAGCAGCCAAGCCGAGGACAATGAGCAGTTCTTC	CASSQAEDNEQFF	many	TRBV4-2	TRBJ2-1	-
TGCAGTGCTAAGGTTCCTCGAACCTACGAGCAGTACTTC	CSAKVPRTYEQYF	many	TRBV20-1	TRBJ2-7	-
TGCAGCGTTGATGATTTGCGGGAGGGTAAGGAGCAGTTCTTC	CSVDDLREGKEQFF	many	TRBV29-1	TRBJ2-1	TRBD2
TGTGCCAGCAGCTCGGGGGAGGCGAACACCGGGGAGCTGTTTTTT	CASSSGEANTGELFF	-	TRBV6-4	TRBJ2-2	-
TGTGCCAGCAGCTTAGCCAGGGGTGAGAATACGCAGTATTTT	CASSLARGENTQYF	many	TRBV7-2	TRBJ2-3	-
TGTGCCACCAGTGATTCCTCTAGTGGGACCATCTACAATGAGCAGTTCTTC	CATSDSSSGTIYNEQFF	many	TRBV24-1	TRBJ2-1	-
TGCGCCAGCAGAGGACAGGGGATCAATCAGCCCCAGCATTTT	CASRGQGINQPQHF	-	TRBV23-1	TRBJ1-5	TRBD1
TGTGCCAGCAGCCCTAGCGTCGATCACCACGAGCAGTACTTC	CASSPSVDHHEQYF	few	TRBV7-2	TRBJ2-7	-
TGTGCCAGCAGGATAACCGGGATCCTAAGTGGGGAGCAGTACTTC	CASRITGILSGEQYF	few	TRBV12-3/TRBV12-4	TRBJ2-7	-